Each of the 23 T cell receptor beta chains below was sequenced from the same sample in a study of blood T cells in healthy people across ages. Through a sample-barcoded 5' primer and a J-beta primer mix, a second PCR was run for roughly 7 to 12 cycles. TCRdb re-called the 5' RACE reads with MiXCR, one entry per CDR3 protein. Among hundreds of thousands of distinct CDR3 sequences listed, approximately 49% were seen once. Sequenced: blood. All receptors derive from a woman between 55 and 75 years old in good health.

This clonotype was counted between two and nine times. The gene calls are TRBV2 and TRBJ2-5; no clear D. V lost 2 bases, J lost 5 bases, and 9 bases lay in between. The CDR3 loop spans 13 amino acids. Germline-derived CDR1 and CDR2 are SNHLY and FYNNEI. CDR3 nucleotides: TGTGCCAGCAGTGAAAGTCCTAGGGAGACCCAGTACTTC. It codes for CASSESPRETQYF. Drawing the rest from reference TRBV2 and TRBJ2-5, the complete variable domain is EPEVTQTPSHQVTQMGQEVILRCVPISNHLYFYWYRQILGQKVEFLVSFYNNEISEKSEIFDDQFSVERPDGSNFTLKIRSTKLEDSAMYFCASSESPRETQYFGPGTRLLVL.

Only a few counts were recorded for this clonotype. The chain is built from TRBV7-2 and TRBJ2-5; perhaps D is TRBD1 or TRBD2 (5 bases each). This CDR3 comprises 14 residues. The germline gives CDR1 SGHTA, CDR2 FQGNSA. V lost 7 bases, J lost 2 bases, and 14 bases lay in between. The CDR3: CASTLRGKQETQYF. Written as DNA, the CDR3 is TGTGCCAGCACCCTGAGGGGCAAACAAGAGACCCAGTACTTC.

This clonotype was seen more than once but under ten times. The chain is built from TRBV20-1 and TRBJ1-1, with 9 nucleotides matching TRBD1. The germline CDR1 and CDR2 sequences are DFQATT and SNEGSKA (reference sequence). There are 16 residues in the CDR3. J lost 5 bases, V lost 6 bases, and 16 bases had no gene match. The CDR3, as DNA: TGCAGTGCCCCCGGGGCCCTACAGGGGGCGAATACTGAAGCTTTCTTT. It specifies CSAPGALQGANTEAFF.

The rearrangement links TRBV3-1 to TRBJ1-2; D call uncertain. The length of the CDR3 is 15 residues. CDR1 is LGHDT, CDR2 YNNKEL, per germline (reference sequence). The V end was cut by 0 bases, the J end by 6 bases, with 14 bases between. The CDR3 spells CASSQERLRLNGYTF. Here the CDR3 DNA reads TGTGCCAGCAGCCAAGAACGACTGAGATTAAATGGCTACACCTTC.

V usage is TRBV20-1 and J usage is TRBJ1-1, with D perhaps matching TRBD1 (5 bases). Per germline, CDR1 DFQATT and CDR2 SNEGSKA (reference sequence). The CDR3 is 15 amino acids. V was trimmed by 0 bases and J by 6 bases, leaving 17 bases between them. The CDR3 DNA is TGCAGTGCTAGAGAGTCCAGGGCGGGGGTCCCTGAAGCTTTCTTT. It codes for CSARESRAGVPEAFF.

This clonotype appeared a few times. This rearrangement joins TRBV6-2 or TRBV6-3 to TRBJ2-7; D possibly corresponds to TRBD1 (5 bases). Germline V lookup: CDR1 MNHEY, CDR2 SVGEGT. V was clipped by 7 bases and J by 0 bases, with 10 bases between them. This CDR3 has 13 residues. CDR3 nucleotides: TGTGCCAGCACCGACAGTAACTCCTACGAGCAGTACTTC. Translation: CASTDSNSYEQYF.

This clonotype was counted only a few times. The chain recombines TRBV6-2 or TRBV6-3 with TRBJ1-4; 7 bases are a match to TRBD1. The V segment lost 7 bases and the J segment 5 bases; nucleotides outside the gene matches: 10. The CDR3 totals 15 residues. Germline-derived CDR1 and CDR2 are MNHEY and SVGEGT. The chain's CDR3 is CASNYRDSRNEKLFF. The CDR3 coding sequence is TGTGCCAGCAACTACCGGGACAGCCGGAATGAAAAACTGTTTTTT.

This clonotype was counted a few times. V gene TRBV7-3 combines with J gene TRBJ1-6; a possible D gene is TRBD1 (5 bases). This CDR3 comprises 13 residues. V lost 5 bases and J 9 bases, leaving 11 bases between the germline ends. Germline lookup yields CDR1 SGHTA and CDR2 FQGTGA. Here the CDR3 reads CASSRGGSSPLHF. In DNA form, the CDR3 reads TGTGCCAGCAGCCGCGGGGGTTCTTCACCCCTCCACTTT.

The CDR3 protein is CASSVAPGTPREAFF. CDR3 DNA: TGTGCCAGCAGCGTAGCTCCCGGGACACCCCGGGAGGCTTTCTTT. V is TRBV9 and J is TRBJ1-1, with D maybe TRBD1 (6 bases). This CDR3 has 15 residues. The germline gives CDR1 SGDLS, CDR2 YYNGEE. V was trimmed by 0 bases and J by 11 bases, leaving 20 bases between them.

The genes are TRBV20-1 and TRBJ2-7; D ambiguous. The CDR3 loop spans 13 amino acids. Trimming left V 4 bases short and J 2 bases short, with 12 bases between. Germline assignment: CDR1 DFQATT and CDR2 SNEGSKA (reference sequence). The CDR3 loop reads CSATGVVAYEQYF. The CDR3 DNA is TGCAGTGCTACTGGGGTGGTCGCCTACGAGCAGTACTTC.

The sample holds a few counts of this clonotype. The rearrangement uses TRBV4-2 and TRBJ2-3; D gene unclear. The germline V gene encodes CDR1 LGHNA and CDR2 YNFKEQ. The CDR3 loop spans 16 amino acids. Trimming took 0 bases from V and 1 from J, leaving 11 bases between them. In DNA, the CDR3 is TGTGCCAGCAGCCAAGATCCCCTACGAGGCACAGATACGCAGTATTTT. It codes for CASSQDPLRGTDTQYF.

This chain uses TRBV7-9 with TRBJ1-1; D perhaps matches TRBD1 (5 bases). CDR1 is SEHNR, CDR2 FQNEAQ, per germline (reference sequence). V was pared by 5 bases and J by 1 base, with 11 bases between. The CDR3 runs 14 residues. The CDR3 spells CASSMGGRNTEAFF. The CDR3 coding sequence is TGTGCCAGCAGCATGGGGGGACGGAACACTGAAGCTTTCTTT.

This chain links TRBV20-1 with TRBJ2-1; TRBD2 aligns across 10 bases. CDR3 length equals 15 residues. V gave up 4 bases and J gave up 8 bases; unmatched junction bases: 11. Germline assignment: CDR1 DFQATT and CDR2 SNEGSKA (reference sequence). CDR3 sequence (DNA): TGCAGTGCTACCCCTTCTAGCGGGAGAAACCATGAGCAGTTCTTC. Amino acids: CSATPSSGRNHEQFF.

The chain is built from TRBV29-1 and TRBJ1-2, with D perhaps matching TRBD1 (5 bases). Per germline, CDR1 SQVTM and CDR2 ANQGSEA. This CDR3 spans 13 amino acids. The V end was cut by 7 bases, the J end by 4 bases, with 16 bases between. The CDR3 region is CSAPSVGTYGYTF. The CDR3 DNA reads TGCAGCGCCCCGTCGGTAGGGACCTATGGCTACACCTTC.

In its sample, this clonotype was seen a few times. The chain combines TRBV20-1 with TRBJ2-7; 7 bases are a match to TRBD2. The CDR3 sequence is 15 residues long. With 3 bases clipped from V and 5 bases from J, the junction kept 13 bases outside the gene matches. Germline V gene sequence: CDR1 DFQATT, CDR2 SNEGSKA (reference sequence). The CDR3 region is CSARREGRGSNEQYF. Here the CDR3 DNA reads TGCAGTGCTAGGCGCGAAGGCCGCGGGAGCAACGAGCAGTACTTC.

This sequence joins TRBV3-1 and TRBJ2-5, with 9 nucleotides matching TRBD2. Trimming took 3 bases from V and 3 from J; bases not matched to a gene: 2. Germline assignment: CDR1 LGHDT and CDR2 YNNKEL (reference sequence). This CDR3 has 14 residues. CDR3 nucleotide sequence: TGTGCCAGCAGCCATCTAGCGGGAAAAGAGACCCAGTACTTC. The encoded protein is CASSHLAGKETQYF.

The genes are TRBV20-1 and TRBJ2-3, with 7 bases matching TRBD2. CDR3 length: 14 amino acids. Germline values: CDR1 DFQATT, CDR2 SNEGSKA (reference sequence). V gave up 4 bases and J gave up 0 bases; unmatched junction bases: 4. Written as DNA, the CDR3 is TGCAGTGCTAAGAGCGGGGCTAGCACAGATACGCAGTATTTT. Its translation: CSAKSGASTDTQYF.

This clonotype was seen once. The rearrangement joins TRBV20-1 to TRBJ1-1; no clear D. V lost 3 bases to trimming and J lost 1 base, with 12 bases between them. Germline-derived CDR1 and CDR2 are DFQATT and SNEGSKA (reference sequence). The CDR3 sequence is 14 residues long. The CDR3 here is CSASLGRTNTEAFF. The DNA for the CDR3 is TGCAGTGCTAGTCTTGGACGGACGAACACTGAAGCTTTCTTT.

The genes are TRBV20-1 and TRBJ2-1; TRBD2 agrees at 9 bases. The V segment lost 4 bases and the J segment 10 bases; nucleotides outside the gene matches: 14. Germline V gene data show CDR1 as DFQATT and CDR2 as SNEGSKA (reference sequence). The CDR3 loop spans 15 amino acids. The CDR3 DNA is TGCAGTGCTACCCCGACTAGCGGAGCGAGGTCCGAGCAGTTCTTC. Amino acids: CSATPTSGARSEQFF.

The V call is TRBV4-3, the J call TRBJ1-2; TRBD1 agrees at 7 bases. Germline-derived CDR1 and CDR2 are LGHNA and YSLEER. V lost 0 bases, J lost 3 bases, and 4 bases stayed unmatched. The CDR3 has 15 amino acids. As DNA, the CDR3 is TGCGCCAGCAGCCAAGATGCCGGGACAGACTATGGCTACACCTTC. It yields the protein CASSQDAGTDYGYTF.

The rearrangement uses TRBV20-1 and TRBJ2-3; D perhaps matches TRBD1 (8 bases). Between the trimmed V and J ends, which lost 4 bases and 2 bases, there was a span of 19 bases. The CDR3 consists of 16 residues. Germline CDR1 is DFQATT and CDR2 is SNEGSKA (reference sequence). CDR3 bases: TGCAGTGCTACCCGACCTACAGGGGGGGCCACAGATACGCAGTATTTT. Its protein is CSATRPTGGATDTQYF.

The chain is built from TRBV7-9 and TRBJ1-4, with D possibly TRBD1 on 6 matching bases. Germline loops: CDR1 SEHNR, CDR2 FQNEAQ (reference sequence). The V gene lost 6 bases and the J gene lost 7 bases, with 12 bases spanning the gap. This CDR3 has 13 residues. CDR3 in DNA: TGTGCCAGCAGTACCCACAGGGTTGAAAAACTGTTTTTT. This codes for CASSTHRVEKLFF.

The J gene is TRBJ2-5, the V gene TRBV6-5; the D gene is possibly TRBD2 (6 bases). Germline CDR1 and CDR2: MNHEY and SVGAGI. The CDR3 is 16 residues long. Between the trimmed V and J ends, which lost 0 bases and 11 bases, there was a span of 22 bases. CDR3 bases: TGTGCCAGCAGTTACTCCAAATGGAGGGGCAACAATGAGCAGTACTTC. Translation: CASSYSKWRGNNEQYF.